This is a list of T cell receptor beta chains from one sample in a study of cytomegalovirus exposure and HLA in healthy donors. The repertoire was sequenced with immunoSEQ multiplex PCR; TCRdb's copy has only in-frame clones and lacks some. This repertoire includes about 160,000 clones. Source material: PBMCs. The origin of the receptors is a man aged 25-45 years in good health and CMV-seronegative. Both conserved end residues are part of each CDR3. D genes are given only for firm matches.

D: .; V: TRBV20-1; J: TRBJ1-2; DNA: TGCAGTGCTGGGAAAGCAGGGGGCTACACCTTC; CDR3: CSAGKAGGYTF
D: .; V: TRBV7-9; J: TRBJ1-4; DNA: TGTGCCAGCAGCCGTGGACTGGAGTCTAATGAAAAACTGTTTTTT; CDR3: CASSRGLESNEKLFF
D: TRBD2; V: TRBV5-4; J: TRBJ2-3; DNA: TGTGCCAGCAGCACGGGACTAGCGAACTACTTTAGCACAGATACGCAGTATTTT; CDR3: CASSTGLANYFSTDTQYF
D: TRBD2; V: TRBV5-4; J: TRBJ2-3; DNA: TGTGCCAGCAGCTCCCACCGGGGGGGGACTAGCGGACCCCGCACAGATACGCAGTATTTT; CDR3: CASSSHRGGTSGPRTDTQYF
D: .; V: TRBV9; J: TRBJ1-4; DNA: TGTGCCAGCAGCCCTCAGGGTTGGCCTAATGAAAAACTGTTTTTT; CDR3: CASSPQGWPNEKLFF
D: .; V: TRBV5-1; J: TRBJ1-2; DNA: TGCGCCAGCAGCTTGGTCATAGGGGACTATGGCTACACCTTC; CDR3: CASSLVIGDYGYTF
D: .; V: TRBV29-1; J: TRBJ2-2; DNA: TGCAGCGCTTGGACAGTGGACACCGGGGAGCTGTTTTTT; CDR3: CSAWTVDTGELFF
D: TRBD2; V: TRBV19; J: TRBJ2-1; DNA: TGTGCCAGTGGATTAGCGGGAGATGAGCAGTTCTTC; CDR3: CASGLAGDEQFF
D: TRBD2; V: TRBV5-1; J: TRBJ2-5; DNA: TGCGCCAGCAGATCGGGACTAGCGGGGGAGACCCAGTACTTC; CDR3: CASRSGLAGETQYF
D: .; V: TRBV4-2; J: TRBJ2-3; DNA: TGTGCCAGCAGCCAAGATCTCCGGGCAGGGCTCAGCTTTTCAGATACGCAGTATTTT; CDR3: CASSQDLRAGLSFSDTQYF
D: TRBD2; V: TRBV11-2; J: TRBJ2-1; DNA: TGTGCCAGCAGCTCTAGCGGGTCATCCTACAATGAGCAGTTCTTC; CDR3: CASSSSGSSYNEQFF
D: TRBD1; V: TRBV5-4; J: TRBJ1-1; DNA: TGTGCCAGCAGCTTGGCAGGGGGCAGGGGTGAAGCTTTCTTT; CDR3: CASSLAGGRGEAFF
D: TRBD2; V: TRBV6-5; J: TRBJ2-1; DNA: TGTGCCAGCAGTTACTCTGGCGGGAGGGCAGGGAATGAGCAGTTCTTC; CDR3: CASSYSGGRAGNEQFF
D: .; V: TRBV7-9; J: TRBJ2-6; DNA: TGTGCCAGCGCCCCACCCTTCCGCTATGGGGCCAACGTCCTGACTTTC; CDR3: CASAPPFRYGANVLTF
D: TRBD2; V: TRBV27; J: TRBJ2-7; DNA: TGTGCCAGCAGTTTATTACCGCCGACTAGCGTATTTTCCTACGAGCAGTACTTC; CDR3: CASSLLPPTSVFSYEQYF
D: .; V: TRBV10-3; J: TRBJ1-5; DNA: TGTGCCATCAGTGCAGGGTACAATCAGCCCCAGCATTTT; CDR3: CAISAGYNQPQHF
D: .; V: TRBV4-2; J: TRBJ2-2; DNA: TGTGCCAGCAGCCAGTGGGACAGGGAGCTGTTTTTT; CDR3: CASSQWDRELFF
D: TRBD2; V: TRBV2; J: TRBJ2-1; DNA: TGTGCCAGCAGTGAAAGGGGACTAGCGGTCTACAATGAGCAGTTCTTC; CDR3: CASSERGLAVYNEQFF
D: TRBD2; V: TRBV7-9; J: TRBJ2-2; DNA: TGTGCCAGCAGGCCTACCGGGACTAGCGGGAGAGGGGAGCTGTTTTTT; CDR3: CASRPTGTSGRGELFF
D: .; V: TRBV15; J: TRBJ2-7; DNA: TGTGCCACCAGCAGAGATCGCGGGCCGAAAGGGTACGAGCAGTACTTC; CDR3: CATSRDRGPKGYEQYF
D: .; V: TRBV11-2; J: TRBJ1-1; DNA: TGTGCCAGCAGCTTAGTTGCCAGGGGGAACACTGAAGCTTTCTTT; CDR3: CASSLVARGNTEAFF
D: TRBD1; V: TRBV5-1; J: TRBJ2-7; DNA: TGCGCCAGCAGCCCCGGGACAGGGGCGTACGAGCAGTACTTC; CDR3: CASSPGTGAYEQYF
D: .; V: TRBV28; J: TRBJ1-3; DNA: TGTGCCACAGTTAGAAACACCATATATTTT; CDR3: CATVRNTIYF
D: .; V: TRBV6-1; J: TRBJ1-5; DNA: TGTGCCAGCAGACAACAGGGTGGGCAGCCCCAGCATTTT; CDR3: CASRQQGGQPQHF
D: .; V: TRBV27; J: TRBJ2-1; DNA: TGTGCCAGCAGTTTAGGCGGCCAGATCTACAATGAGCAGTTCTTC; CDR3: CASSLGGQIYNEQFF
D: TRBD2; V: TRBV2; J: TRBJ2-4; DNA: TGTGCCAGCAGTGCGACTAGCGGTCCGGGCATTCAGTACTTC; CDR3: CASSATSGPGIQYF
D: .; V: TRBV27; J: TRBJ1-5; DNA: TGTGCCAGCAGGCGTTTCGGACAGTCTAGCAATCAGCCCCAGCATTTT; CDR3: CASRRFGQSSNQPQHF
D: .; V: TRBV11-3; J: TRBJ2-7; DNA: TGTGCCAGCAGCCGCCAGGGCTCCTCCTACGAGCAGTACTTC; CDR3: CASSRQGSSYEQYF
D: TRBD1; V: TRBV2; J: TRBJ2-7; DNA: TGTGCCAGCCGGGACAGGGTCTACGAGCAGTACTTC; CDR3: CASRDRVYEQYF
D: .; V: TRBV9; J: TRBJ2-7; DNA: TGTGCCAGCAGCGCGGGACAAACGGGAACGGACGAGCAGTACTTC; CDR3: CASSAGQTGTDEQYF
D: .; V: TRBV7-2; J: TRBJ1-1; DNA: TGTGCCAGCAGCTTTAGACAGGACCTTGAAGCTTTCTTT; CDR3: CASSFRQDLEAFF
D: .; V: TRBV11-2; J: TRBJ2-1; DNA: TGTGCCAGCAGCTCGGGTGGGGAGGAGCAGTTCTTC; CDR3: CASSSGGEEQFF
D: .; V: TRBV28; J: TRBJ1-1; DNA: TGTGCCAGCAGTTTGTGGGCGGGGGCGCACCACACTGAAGCTTTCTTT; CDR3: CASSLWAGAHHTEAFF
D: TRBD1; V: TRBV7-4; J: TRBJ1-5; DNA: TGTGCCAGCAGCTTTGCCGGGACAGGGGGAACCCAGCCCCAGCATTTT; CDR3: CASSFAGTGGTQPQHF
D: .; V: TRBV11-2; J: TRBJ1-3; DNA: TGTGCCAGCAGCTCTTCCCGAAACACCATATATTTT; CDR3: CASSSSRNTIYF
D: .; V: TRBV7-9; J: TRBJ2-5; DNA: TGTGCCAGCAGCTTAGCGAGTTCGGCAGGGAAAGAGACCCAGTACTTC; CDR3: CASSLASSAGKETQYF
D: TRBD2; V: TRBV29-1; J: TRBJ2-1; DNA: TGCAGCGTTGAAGAGTTATCGGGACTAGCGGATCTGGATTCCTACAATGAGCAGTTCTTC; CDR3: CSVEELSGLADLDSYNEQFF
D: .; V: TRBV2; J: TRBJ1-2; DNA: TGTGCCAGCAGTGAAGGACAGGTCGACGTCTACACCTTC; CDR3: CASSEGQVDVYTF